A selection of T cell receptor beta chains follows, all from one sample in a study of blood T cell repertoires in COVID-19. TCRdb's copy holds only in-frame clones and misses some; the assay was immunoSEQ multiplex PCR. The sample comprises over 150,000 clones, roughly 89% of which are singletons, and 0.5% to 0.6% rests with the top ten. Sequencing input: peripheral blood. These receptors came from a man aged 50 to 60 with acute or convalescent COVID-19. CDR3s include the opening cysteine and the closing phenylalanine or tryptophan. D genes are given only for firm matches. Clone size, where shown, is once, few, many, or a class for clones that have expanded.

j_call | d_call | clone_size | v_call | cdr3_aa | cdr3_nt
TRBJ2-3 | NA | NA | TRBV11-2 | CASSLAGEAATDTQYF | TGTGCCAGCAGCTTAGCGGGAGAGGCGGCCACAGATACGCAGTATTTT
TRBJ1-2 | NA | NA | TRBV19 | CASSIDRSGRDGYTF | TGTGCCAGTAGTATAGATCGGAGTGGGAGGGATGGCTACACCTTC
TRBJ2-2 | TRBD2 | NA | TRBV5-6 | CASSFLAGTGELFF | TGTGCCAGCAGCTTCCTAGCGGGGACCGGGGAGCTGTTTTTT
TRBJ1-6 | NA | once | TRBV6-5 | CASSYSGGYNSPLHF | TGTGCCAGCAGTTACTCGGGGGGGTATAATTCACCCCTCCACTTT
TRBJ1-1 | TRBD1 | NA | TRBV7-8 | CASSYGQGSGAFF | TGTGCCAGCAGCTACGGACAGGGCTCGGGAGCTTTCTTT
TRBJ2-1 | NA | NA | TRBV5-4 | CASSLDMSSYNEQFF | TGTGCCAGCAGCTTGGATATGTCCTCCTACAATGAGCAGTTCTTC
TRBJ2-7 | NA | NA | TRBV5-1 | CASSSQLRNEQYF | TGCGCCAGCAGCTCCCAGTTGAGGAACGAGCAGTACTTC
TRBJ2-1 | TRBD2 | NA | TRBV14 | CASSQGLAGTDEQFF | TGTGCCAGCAGCCAAGGACTAGCGGGGACGGATGAGCAGTTCTTC
TRBJ2-5 | NA | NA | TRBV29-1 | CSVEVGDTGETQYF | TGCAGCGTTGAAGTTGGGGACACCGGGGAGACCCAGTACTTC
TRBJ1-2 | TRBD1 | NA | TRBV9 | CASSPRQGDGYTF | TGTGCCAGCAGCCCCCGACAGGGCGACGGCTACACCTTC
TRBJ2-1 | TRBD1 | NA | TRBV5-8 | CASSLNPGQGGGYNEQFF | TGTGCCAGCAGCCTAAATCCGGGACAGGGAGGGGGATACAATGAGCAGTTCTTC
TRBJ1-5 | NA | NA | TRBV10-3 | CAISEGQAQHF | TGTGCCATCAGTGAGGGGCAGGCCCAGCATTTT
TRBJ1-5 | TRBD1 | NA | TRBV18 | CASSSQGESNQPQHF | TGTGCCAGCTCATCACAGGGGGAGAGCAATCAGCCCCAGCATTTT
TRBJ2-3 | NA | NA | TRBV27 | CASSPGGGHADTQYF | TGTGCCAGCAGCCCCGGTGGGGGCCATGCAGATACGCAGTATTTT
TRBJ1-5 | NA | NA | TRBV7-3 | CASSLKPGTPPHF | TGTGCCAGCAGCTTAAAACCTGGGACTCCGCCGCATTTT
TRBJ2-5 | NA | NA | TRBV7-9 | CASTPLGSSETQYF | TGTGCCAGCACCCCCCTTGGGAGTTCGGAGACCCAGTACTTC
TRBJ1-1 | NA | NA | TRBV19 | CASSSRGNTEAFF | TGTGCCAGTAGTTCCCGCGGCAACACTGAAGCTTTCTTT
TRBJ2-3 | NA | once | TRBV5-8 | CASSSQADTQYF | TGTGCCAGCAGCTCCCAGGCCGATACGCAGTATTTT
TRBJ1-4 | NA | NA | TRBV4-2 | CASSQALGADEKLFF | TGTGCCAGCAGCCAAGCACTGGGGGCGGATGAAAAACTGTTTTTT
TRBJ1-2 | TRBD1 | NA | TRBV19 | CASSRDRGGDGYTF | TGTGCCAGTAGTAGGGACAGGGGCGGCGATGGCTACACCTTC
TRBJ2-1 | TRBD2 | NA | TRBV7-9 | CASPGLAFDEQFF | TGTGCCAGTCCGGGACTAGCGTTCGATGAGCAGTTCTTC
TRBJ2-2 | TRBD2 | NA | TRBV7-6 | CASSLAVVAGGRSGELFF | TGTGCCAGCAGTCTGGCCGTTGTAGCGGGAGGGCGGTCCGGGGAGCTGTTTTTT
TRBJ1-5 | TRBD1 | few | TRBV19 | CASSGTGDQPQHF | TGTGCCAGTAGCGGGACAGGGGATCAGCCCCAGCATTTT
TRBJ2-1 | NA | once | TRBV4-2 | CASSQMGRGIYNEQFF | TGTGCCAGCAGCCAAATGGGGCGGGGAATCTACAATGAGCAGTTCTTC